The T cell receptor beta chain described here comes from a study of blood T cell repertoires in COVID-19 (dated by TCRdb to the early 2020s). The study in broad terms: The collaborator samples originated in the United States, Italy and Spain and spanned the acute and convalescent phases of COVID-19. The repertoires were released in a freely available public database intended as a resource for research on the immune response to SARS-CoV-2. Where HLA class I and class II types were available, the types were taken from metadata supplied by the sample provider, not from assay-based typing. The prospective study material was composed of cDNA or gDNA derived from T cells, B-cell-depleted T cells, or PBMCs. The samples were drawn from two sources: the first 160 participants of the ongoing ImmuneRACE study, and 1,254 subjects contributed by 6 global collaborators. The sample metadata nearly always contained a de-identified subject ID, COVID-19 status, age in years and sex. The dataset comprised deeply sampled blood TCRbeta repertoires from subjects exposed to, actively infected with, or recovered from COVID-19. Results the study describes overall, beyond this receptor: The quantity of clinical and demographic metadata differed by source and by participant and was supplied without curation.

From cysteine to phenylalanine, the CDR3 is 16 amino acids long. Here the CDR3 DNA is all that survives: 48 bases in frame from base 1. The germline V gene sets CDR1 to MGHRA and CDR2 to YSYEKL. V is clipped by 3 bases and J by 2 bases, and the sequence between their germline boundaries is 15 bases long. TCRbeta CDR3 regions were amplified from genomic DNA by means of the immunoSEQ Assay, a bias-controlled multiplex PCR. On the authors' methods: The number of nucleated cells in each sample was estimated by amplification of reference gene primers within the assay. Sequence reads were collapsed and filtered to measure the absolute abundance of every unique TCRbeta CDR3 rearrangement. For each sample, productive Simpson clonality was calculated as the square root of Simpson's diversity index over productive rearrangements. TCRdb holds this immuneACCESS table with in-frame rearrangements only. Some clones are missing; in checked studies, unresolved V genes explain under half, and the rest has no known cause. D and trimming were read from the DNA, whereas the V and J calls and clone size are those reported in that table. A total of 200,000 to 250,000 clones appear in this sample, 90% of them only once. Together, the top ten hold approximately 1.1% of the sample.

As to this clone: Its antigen is currently not known. The input lacks base qualities; no much larger clone sits a single base away.

In the prospective study, participants were roughly 18 to 89 years old, resided in about two dozen geographic areas of the United States, and were enrolled through a virtual design. In the prospective study, cohorts were assigned on the basis of participant-reported clinical history obtained from a screening survey and a study questionnaire. Recovered participants in ImmuneRACE Cohort 3 were defined as having two consecutive negative NP/OP PCR tests, clearance from a healthcare professional, or resolution of symptoms. Each participant in the prospective study had whole blood, serum and a nasopharyngeal or oropharyngeal swab collected by mobile phlebotomists. Over an approximately 2-month period, participants in the prospective study had the option of providing additional blood draws and questionnaires. Before DNA extraction, prospective study blood samples were shipped either frozen or at room temperature.

This receptor chain uses TRBV4-1 and TRBJ2-3; the D segment could be TRBD2, given 6 matching bases. The specimen was PBMCs or T cells enriched from blood (not recorded which). This receptor was taken from a man under 40 who had recovered from COVID-19. The DNA sequence reads TGCGCCAGCAGCCACCCGGCCGGGGGTAACACAGATACGCAGTATTTT. It codes for CASSHPAGGNTDTQYF.